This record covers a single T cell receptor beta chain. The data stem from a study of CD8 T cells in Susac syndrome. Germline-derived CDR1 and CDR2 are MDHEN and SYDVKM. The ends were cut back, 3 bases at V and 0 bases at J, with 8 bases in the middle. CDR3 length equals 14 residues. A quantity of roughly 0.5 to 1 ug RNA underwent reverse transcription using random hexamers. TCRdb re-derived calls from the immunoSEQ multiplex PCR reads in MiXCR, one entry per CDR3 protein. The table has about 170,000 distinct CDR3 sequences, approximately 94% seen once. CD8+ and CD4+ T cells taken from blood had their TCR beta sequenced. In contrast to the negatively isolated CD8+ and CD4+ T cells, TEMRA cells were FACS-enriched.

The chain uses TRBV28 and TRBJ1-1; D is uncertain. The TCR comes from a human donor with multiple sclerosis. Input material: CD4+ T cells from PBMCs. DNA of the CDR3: TGTGCCAGCAGTTTCGGACGGGTGAACACTGAAGCTTTCTTT. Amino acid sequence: CASSFGRVNTEAFF.